The 12 T cell receptor beta chains listed next were all sequenced from one sample in a study of beta chain features in type 1 diabetes. The authors reverse transcribed all of the isolated RNA, so sequencing captured expressed TCRB transcripts. Sequencing was performed with immunoSEQ multiplex PCR; in TCRdb, only in-frame clones are kept and a portion is missing. Of 300,000 to 350,000 clones in the sample, 15% to 20% were seen once. Sequenced sample: naive CD4+ T cells from blood. These receptors were obtained from a woman aged 18-29 years in good health.

CDR3 nucleotides: TGTGCCTGGAGTGTACTTGGGGGGTACAATGAGCAGTTCTTC. Protein sequence: CAWSVLGGYNEQFF. V usage is TRBV30 and J usage is TRBJ2-1; tentatively, D is TRBD2 (6 bases). Trimming cost V 0 bases and J 4 bases, with 10 bases left between them. The germline V gene has CDR1 GTSNPN and CDR2 SVGIG (reference sequence). The length of the CDR3 is 14 residues.

This clone was found a few times. This sample also contains other DNA sequences that code for the same CDR3. This chain joins TRBV30 and TRBJ2-1; weak D call: TRBD1 (5 bases). This CDR3 is 15 amino acids long. Germline-derived CDR1 and CDR2 are GTSNPN and SVGIG (reference sequence). V was cut by 0 bases and J by 1 base, with 10 bases left in between. CDR3 in DNA: TGTGCCTGGAGTGTGGGGCAGGGTTCCTACAATGAGCAGTTCTTC. This gives the protein CAWSVGQGSYNEQFF.

The J gene is TRBJ1-5, the V gene TRBV30, with D uncertain. CDR3 length: 13 amino acids. Germline V CDR1 and CDR2: GTSNPN, SVGIG (reference sequence). The V gene lost 2 bases and the J gene lost 4 bases, with 9 bases spanning the gap. The CDR3: CAWSKQFNQPQHF. CDR3 sequence (DNA): TGTGCCTGGAGTAAACAGTTTAATCAGCCCCAGCATTTT. The variable domain in full, with the rest retrieved from reference TRBV30 and TRBJ1-5, is SQTIHQWPATLVQPVGSPLSLECTVEGTSNPNLYWYRQAAGRGLQLLFYSVGIGQISSEVPQNLSASRPQDRQFILSSKKLLLSDSGFYLCAWSKQFNQPQHFGDGTRLSIL.

In DNA form, the CDR3 reads TGCGCCAGCAGCCAGCGGACTAGCGGGGGGGTCACCGGGGAGCTGTTTTTT. Translated, it gives CASSQRTSGGVTGELFF. V gene TRBV4-1 combines with J gene TRBJ2-2; TRBD2 agrees at 15 bases. There are 17 residues in the CDR3. The germline gives CDR1 MGHRA, CDR2 YSYEKL. J lost 4 bases, V lost 3 bases, and 3 bases had no gene match.

This chain connects TRBV6-5 to TRBJ2-3; D unresolved. Germline V gene sequence: CDR1 MNHEY, CDR2 SVGAGI. Trimming stripped 10 bases from V and 4 bases from J, with 6 bases between. The CDR3 runs to 10 residues. The CDR3 protein is CATVSDTQYF. The CDR3 DNA reads TGTGCCACGGTTTCAGATACGCAGTATTTT.

The J gene is TRBJ2-3, the V gene TRBV6-1; no reliable D call. The germline CDR1 and CDR2 sequences are MNHNS and SASEGT. The CDR3 is 14 residues long. V shed 4 bases and J shed 2 bases, with 10 bases lying between them. The CDR3 sequence is CASSGFSYTDTQYF. The CDR3 DNA follows: TGTGCCAGCAGTGGTTTCAGTTACACAGATACGCAGTATTTT.

In its sample, this clone was seen a few times. V is TRBV5-1 and J is TRBJ2-7, with 10 bases lining up with TRBD2. J gave up 3 bases and V 2 bases, and 5 bases lay outside the gene matches. The germline gives CDR1 SGHRS, CDR2 YFSETQ. This CDR3 region has 15 residues. CDR3 protein: CASSFLAGALYEQYF. DNA for the CDR3: TGCGCCAGCAGCTTCCTAGCGGGGGCCCTCTACGAGCAGTACTTC.

As DNA, the CDR3 is TGCGCCAGCAGCCAAGCGCGACTCTACGAGCAGTACTTC. It encodes CASSQARLYEQYF. The chain uses TRBV4-1 and TRBJ2-7, with D uncertain. This CDR3 is built from 13 residues. Trimming removed 1 base from V and 3 bases from J, with 7 bases in between. CDR1 and CDR2 from the germline V gene are MGHRA and YSYEKL.

V and J are TRBV5-1 and TRBJ2-3, with 7 nucleotides matching TRBD1. The CDR3 is made up of 15 amino acids. CDR1 is SGHRS and CDR2 is YFSETQ in the germline V gene. The V segment lost 4 bases and the J segment 5 bases; nucleotides outside the gene matches: 10. As DNA, the CDR3 is TGCGCCAGCAGCGCCTCAGACAGGGTGGGAGATACGCAGTATTTT. Its protein product is CASSASDRVGDTQYF.

The V gene is TRBV25-1, the J gene TRBJ2-7, with 9 bases identical to TRBD2. CDR3 length equals 15 residues. Trimming removed 3 bases from V and 7 bases from J; junction bases left unmatched: 10. Germline assignment: CDR1 MGHDK and CDR2 SYGVNS. The CDR3 region is CASSDSPSGVGEQYF. The DNA of the CDR3 is TGTGCCAGCAGTGATTCGCCTAGCGGGGTGGGGGAGCAGTACTTC.

The V gene is TRBV28, the J gene TRBJ2-3; TRBD2 matches at 11 bases. This CDR3 contains 14 residues. CDR1 and CDR2 from the germline V gene are MDHEN and SYDVKM. With 7 bases clipped from V and 4 bases from J, the junction kept 4 bases outside the gene matches. Here the CDR3 reads CASMTSGESDTQYF. The CDR3 DNA is TGTGCCAGCATGACTAGCGGGGAATCAGATACGCAGTATTTT.

This clone occurred a few times. Germline is not matched at one junction end, which may reflect a read error. The chain links TRBV4-2 to TRBJ2-7; 11 bases fit TRBD2. The CDR3 runs to 14 residues. The V gene's germline CDR1 is LGHNA and CDR2 YNFKEQ. The CDR3 sequence: CASSPQTSGTVPDF. The CDR3 coding sequence is TGTGCCAGCAGCCCTCAGACTAGCGGGACTGTCCCGGACTTC.